The 25 T cell receptor beta chains in this list originate from one sample, sequenced in a study of blood T cell repertoires in COVID-19. Generated by immunoSEQ multiplex PCR, the TCRdb table keeps only in-frame clones and is missing some. The sample shows fewer than 90,000 clones, roughly 80% of them seen only once. Sequenced sample: peripheral blood. The receptors were sampled from a human donor in a cohort sampled during active COVID-19.

This rearrangement joins TRBV18 to TRBJ1-1, with D unresolved. CDR3 length: 13 amino acids. The germline CDR1 and CDR2 sequences are KGHSH and LQKENI. The V end was cut by 7 bases, the J end by 2 bases, with 11 bases between. The CDR3, as DNA: TGTGCCAGCTGGGAGGGCCCAAACACTGAAGCTTTCTTT. It is translated as CASWEGPNTEAFF.

The gene calls are TRBV28 and TRBJ2-1; 8 nucleotides align to TRBD2. The length of the CDR3 is 14 residues. Germline V lookup: CDR1 MDHEN, CDR2 SYDVKM. The J segment lost 9 bases and the V segment lost 3 bases, leaving 7 bases of the junction unmatched. The CDR3 reads CASSFTGGTIEQFF. CDR3 nucleotide sequence: TGTGCCAGCAGTTTCACGGGAGGGACTATTGAGCAGTTCTTC.

This clone has just one count. The chain carries TRBV15 and TRBJ2-1, with 8 bases fitting TRBD1. Germline V gene sequence: CDR1 LNHNV, CDR2 YYDKDF (reference sequence). Germline trimming cut 3 bases from V and 4 bases from J; bases unmatched to any gene: 8. This CDR3 has 16 amino acids. For the CDR3, the DNA is TGTGCCACCAGCAGGGACGGCAGGGGGCCGTACAATGAGCAGTTCTTC. It is translated as CATSRDGRGPYNEQFF.

This clone was seen just once. V usage is TRBV21-1 and J usage is TRBJ2-7; TRBD1 is the table's D call and was not checked against the DNA. TRBV21-1 is deemed a pseudogene. The CDR3 is 16 amino acids. Here the CDR3 DNA reads TGTGCCAGCAGCAAAGAGACAGGAAGGGCCTTCTACGAGCAGTACTTC. As protein: CASSKETGRAFYEQYF.

The chain uses TRBV27 and TRBJ1-2; D is possibly TRBD1 (6 bases). With 7 bases removed from V and 7 bases from J, the gap between germline ends came to 25 bases. The CDR3 sequence is 16 residues long. Per the germline V gene, CDR1 is MNHEY and CDR2 is SMNVEV (reference sequence). The DNA for the CDR3 is TGTGCCAGCATCTCGAGGGGGTTAGGGAAACGGTGTGGCTACACCTTC. The encoded protein is CASISRGLGKRCGYTF.

This chain links TRBV27 with TRBJ1-4; D is perhaps TRBD1 (5 bases). Germline CDR1 reads MNHEY; CDR2 reads SMNVEV (reference sequence). V lost 2 bases to trimming and J lost 8 bases, with 15 bases between them. This CDR3 has 15 residues. The CDR3 DNA sequence: TGTGCCAGCAGTTTAAGCAGGGTATCAGGGGAAAAACTGTTTTTT. Encoded protein: CASSLSRVSGEKLFF.

The CDR3 nucleotides read TGTGCCAGCCGACTCCTGGCTGGGGCCAACGTCCTGACTTTC. Its translation: CASRLLAGANVLTF. The chain has TRBV27 and TRBJ2-6, with D unresolved. Trimming cost V 8 bases and J 2 bases, with 10 bases left between them. The CDR3 consists of 14 residues. The germline gives CDR1 MNHEY, CDR2 SMNVEV (reference sequence). The full variable domain, with the rest looked up from reference TRBV27 and TRBJ2-6, is EAQVTQNPRYLITVTGKKLTVTCSQNMNHEYMSWYRQDPGLGLRQIYYSMNVEVTDKGDVPEGYKVSRKEKRNFPLILESPSPNQTSLYFCASRLLAGANVLTFGAGSRLTVL.

J is TRBJ1-1 and V is TRBV27, with 8 bases aligning to TRBD1. Germline assignment: CDR1 MNHEY and CDR2 SMNVEV (reference sequence). This CDR3 has 15 amino acids. The V and J ends lost 6 bases and 3 bases, in that order; junction bases with no gene match: 9. DNA of the CDR3: TGTGCCAGCAGGGGTCAGGGGGCTGGGGACACTGAAGCTTTCTTT. Its translation: CASRGQGAGDTEAFF.

A remark on this clone: The junction and the germline gene differ at one end; a read error may be behind it. This chain uses TRBV7-7 with TRBJ2-5; D might be TRBD2 (6 bases). Germline CDR1 reads SSHAT; CDR2 reads FNYEAQ (reference sequence). There are 15 residues in the CDR3. CDR3 residues: CASSLLGREEETQYF. DNA for the CDR3: TGTGCTAGCAGCTTACTCGGGAGAGAGGAAGAGACCCAGTACTTC.

This chain connects TRBV7-6 to TRBJ2-7; 7 positions match TRBD1. This CDR3 is built from 15 residues. Germline CDR1 reads SGHVS; CDR2 reads FNYEAQ. The V gene end was trimmed by 4 bases and the J gene end by 3 bases; junction bases not matched to a gene: 9. The CDR3 nucleotides are TGTGCCAGCAGCTCGGCTGGACAGGAAAACTACGAGCAGTACTTC. Residues: CASSSAGQENYEQYF.

The chain is built from TRBV2 and TRBJ2-2; tentatively, D is TRBD1 (5 bases). CDR3 length: 13 residues. The germline V gene has CDR1 SNHLY and CDR2 FYNNEI. V was pared by 5 bases and J by 5 bases, with 9 bases between. The CDR3 DNA reads as TGTGCCAGCAGTCAGGGCGGAACCGGGGAGCTGTTTTTT. This gives the protein CASSQGGTGELFF.

The chain is built from TRBV9 and TRBJ1-2; possibly TRBD1 for D (6 bases). V was clipped by 3 bases and J by 9 bases, with 15 bases between them. Germline CDR1 and CDR2: SGDLS and YYNGEE. The CDR3 has 13 residues. In DNA form, the CDR3 reads TGTGCCAGCAGCGCGAGGACAGAGCGTCGCTACACCTTC. It yields the protein CASSARTERRYTF.

The chain is built from TRBV28 and TRBJ1-5; D is undetermined. Germline V gives CDR1 MDHEN, CDR2 SYDVKM. The CDR3 is 15 residues long. The V gene lost 6 bases and the J gene lost 4 bases, with 16 bases spanning the gap. As DNA, the CDR3 is TGTGCCAGCAGGAGGAGGGATTTGGGTAATCAGCCCCAGCATTTT. As protein: CASRRRDLGNQPQHF. Full variable domain (remainder filled in from reference TRBV28 and TRBJ1-5): DVKVTQSSRYLVKRTGEKVFLECVQDMDHENMFWYRQDPGLGLRLIYFSYDVKMKEKGDIPEGYSVSREKKERFSLILESASTNQTSMYLCASRRRDLGNQPQHFGDGTRLSIL.

The rearrangement uses TRBV7-8 and TRBJ2-3; 14 bases map to TRBD2. After removal of 2 bases from V and 5 bases from J, the junction contained 15 bases not matched to a gene. The CDR3 extends over 20 amino acids. From germline, CDR1 is SGHVS and CDR2 FQNEAQ. The CDR3 DNA is TGTGCCAGCAGCTTAACCCCGCCGGGACTAGCGGGAGTAGCACGAGATACGCAGTATTTT. Encoded protein: CASSLTPPGLAGVARDTQYF.

The count of this clone is one. This chain links TRBV5-1 with TRBJ2-5; TRBD1 agrees at 8 bases. Germline V gene lookup returns CDR1 SGHRS and CDR2 YFSETQ. Trimming at V came to 0 bases and at J to 4 bases, leaving 8 bases not matched to a gene. This CDR3 comprises 16 residues. The CDR3 protein is CASSLEPTGAGETQYF. The CDR3 DNA reads TGCGCCAGCAGCTTGGAACCGACAGGGGCGGGAGAGACCCAGTACTTC.

The chain employs TRBV4-2 and TRBJ2-5; D possibly corresponds to TRBD1 (5 bases). The V gene lost 0 bases and the J gene lost 4 bases, with 9 bases spanning the gap. CDR3 size: 14 residues. Germline assignment: CDR1 LGHNA and CDR2 YNFKEQ. CDR3 nucleotide sequence: TGTGCCAGCAGCCAAGAGTCAACAGGAGAGACCCAGTACTTC. Its translation: CASSQESTGETQYF.

The V gene is TRBV12-5, the J gene TRBJ2-5, with TRBD2 matching 11 bases. The ends lost 6 bases at V and 4 bases at J; junction bases unmatched: 4. The CDR3 is 14 residues long. Germline V gene data show CDR1 as LGHNT and CDR2 as FRNRAP. The DNA of the CDR3 is TGTGCTAGTGGCCCCGGGACTAGCGGAGAGACCCAGTACTTC. Translated, it gives CASGPGTSGETQYF.

The rearrangement joins TRBV28 to TRBJ2-7; 8 positions match TRBD2. The trim removed 8 bases at V and 1 base at J, leaving 13 bases unmatched. The germline V gene has CDR1 MDHEN and CDR2 SYDVKM. The CDR3 sequence is 16 residues long. As DNA, the CDR3 is TGTGCCAGCCTCTCTGGGGGAATAGCGGGGTCCTACGAGCAGTACTTC. Translated: CASLSGGIAGSYEQYF.

This clone occurred once. The rearrangement links TRBV7-2 to TRBJ2-1, with TRBD2 identical over 14 bases. The CDR3 contains 17 residues. CDR1 and CDR2 from the germline V gene are SGHTA and FQGNSA. Trimming cost V 4 bases and J 9 bases; bases outside gene matches: 11. As DNA, the CDR3 is TGTGCCAGCAGCTCCCACGGGACTAGCGGGAGTATTAGTGAGCAGTTCTTC. As protein: CASSSHGTSGSISEQFF.

This clone has a single count. The chain couples TRBV6-5 to TRBJ1-1; D is unclear. Trimming cost V 1 base and J 3 bases, with 12 bases left between them. Germline-derived CDR1 and CDR2 are MNHEY and SVGAGI. CDR3 length: 15 residues. The DNA of the CDR3 is TGTGCCAGCAGTTACTTCCCGGAGATGGACACTGAAGCTTTCTTT. Translation: CASSYFPEMDTEAFF.

The chain has TRBV28 and TRBJ1-6; 7 bases align to TRBD1. J gave up 0 bases and V 4 bases, and 3 bases lay outside the gene matches. The CDR3 has 16 residues. CDR1 MDHEN and CDR2 SYDVKM come from the germline V gene. The CDR3 protein is CASSWDSSSYNSPLHF. CDR3 coding DNA: TGTGCCAGCAGTTGGGACAGTAGCTCCTATAATTCACCCCTCCACTTT. Using reference TRBV28 and TRBJ1-6 for the parts outside the CDR3, the full variable domain is DVKVTQSSRYLVKRTGEKVFLECVQDMDHENMFWYRQDPGLGLRLIYFSYDVKMKEKGDIPEGYSVSREKKERFSLILESASTNQTSMYLCASSWDSSSYNSPLHFGNGTRLTVT.

The chain has TRBV7-3 and TRBJ2-1; 8 bases line up with TRBD2. Germline V gene sequence: CDR1 SGHTA, CDR2 FQGTGA. The junction had 5 bases not matched to a gene; V was cut back by 4 bases and J by 3 bases. The CDR3 spans 15 residues. The CDR3 DNA reads TGTGCCAGCAGCTACAGAACTAGCGGCTACAATGAGCAGTTCTTC. Protein sequence: CASSYRTSGYNEQFF.

This sequence joins TRBV27 and TRBJ2-7; TRBD1 matches 8 bases. J lost 3 bases, V lost 5 bases, and 9 bases had no gene match. CDR3 length equals 15 residues. Per the germline V gene, CDR1 is MNHEY and CDR2 is SMNVEV (reference sequence). The CDR3 sequence is CASSTVGQGNYEQYF. DNA of the CDR3: TGTGCCAGCAGTACTGTTGGACAGGGAAACTACGAGCAGTACTTC.

The CDR3 loop reads CASSLGHSNTEAFF. CDR3 bases: TGTGCCAGCAGCTTAGGACACTCGAACACTGAAGCTTTCTTT. The chain carries TRBV7-2 and TRBJ1-1, with D unclear. This CDR3 spans 14 amino acids. The germline V gene encodes CDR1 SGHTA and CDR2 FQGNSA. The V gene lost 1 base and the J gene lost 1 base, with 7 bases spanning the gap.

This chain uses TRBV29-1 with TRBJ2-2, with 9 nucleotides matching TRBD2. The CDR3 is 13 amino acids. The germline CDR1 and CDR2 sequences are SQVTM and ANQGSEA. J lost 7 bases, V lost 5 bases, and 5 bases had no gene match. The CDR3 DNA reads TGCAGCGTTCAGGCGGGAGGGGACGGGGAGCTGTTTTTT. As protein: CSVQAGGDGELFF.